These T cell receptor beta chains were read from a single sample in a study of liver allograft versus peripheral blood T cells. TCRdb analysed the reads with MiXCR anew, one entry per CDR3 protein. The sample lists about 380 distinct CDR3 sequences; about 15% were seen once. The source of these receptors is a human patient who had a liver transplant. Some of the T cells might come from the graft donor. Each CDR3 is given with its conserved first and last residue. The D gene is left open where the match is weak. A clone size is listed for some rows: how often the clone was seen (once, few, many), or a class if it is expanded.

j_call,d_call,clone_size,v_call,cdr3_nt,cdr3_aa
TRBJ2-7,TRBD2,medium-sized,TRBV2,TGTGCCAGCAGTGGGTACGCGGGAGTCGAGCAGTACTTC,CASSGYAGVEQYF
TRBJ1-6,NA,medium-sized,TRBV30,TGTGCCTGGAGAGACAATTCACCCCTCCACTTT,CAWRDNSPLHF
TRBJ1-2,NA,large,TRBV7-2,TGTGCCAGCAGCTTAGAGGGAAGGCTCTATGGCTACACCTTC,CASSLEGRLYGYTF
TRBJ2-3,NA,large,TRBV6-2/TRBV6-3,TGTGCCAGCAGTTACTCGGGCCCCACAGATACGCAGTATTTT,CASSYSGPTDTQYF
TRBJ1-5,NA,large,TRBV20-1,TGCAGTGCCCGGTCAAGGGGTGAGGGCCAGCCCCAGCATTTT,CSARSRGEGQPQHF
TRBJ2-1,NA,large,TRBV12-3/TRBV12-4,TGTGCCAGCAGCCCAACAGGGTACGATGAGCAGTTCTTC,CASSPTGYDEQFF
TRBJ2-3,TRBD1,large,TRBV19,TGTGCCAGTAGCGACGAGACAGGGAGTGGCACAGATACGCAGTATTTT,CASSDETGSGTDTQYF
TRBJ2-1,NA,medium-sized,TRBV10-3,TGTGCCACGGATAAAGGGGTTCTACGGTACAATGAGCAGTTCTTC,CATDKGVLRYNEQFF
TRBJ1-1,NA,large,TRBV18,TGTGCCAGCTCACCAACCGCAGGGGCGAACACTGAAGCTTTCTTT,CASSPTAGANTEAFF
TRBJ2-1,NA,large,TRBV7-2,TGTGCCAGCAGCGTTCGTATTAGTGATGAGCAGTTCTTC,CASSVRISDEQFF
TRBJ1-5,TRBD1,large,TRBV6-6,TGTGCCAGCAGTTACCGACGGACAGGGCAAAGCAATCAGCCCCAGCATTTT,CASSYRRTGQSNQPQHF
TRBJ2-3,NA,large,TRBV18,TGTGCCAGCTCACCAAGCCTATTTTTGCGCCGGGGCCGCCGCACAGATACGCAGTATTTT,CASSPSLFLRRGRRTDTQYF
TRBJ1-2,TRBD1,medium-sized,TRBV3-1,TGTGCCAGCAGCCCGAGACGCAGGGGGCAGCTGGATGGCTACACCTTC,CASSPRRRGQLDGYTF
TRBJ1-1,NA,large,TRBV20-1,TGCAGTGCTAGTGGACAAACCTCTGAAGCTTTCTTT,CSASGQTSEAFF
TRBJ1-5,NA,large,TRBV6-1,TGTGCCAGCAGTGAAGCGGGGGCCAACAATCAGCCCCAGCATTTT,CASSEAGANNQPQHF
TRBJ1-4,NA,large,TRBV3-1,TGTGCCAGCAGCCAGGGTCCGGAAAGTGAAAAACTGTTTTTT,CASSQGPESEKLFF
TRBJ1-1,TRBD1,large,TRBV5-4,TGTGCCAGCAGCGTGATGATATCCGGGACAGGGGGCGGAGGCACTGAAGCTTTCTTT,CASSVMISGTGGGGTEAFF
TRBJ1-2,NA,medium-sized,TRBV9,TGTGCCAGCAGCGCCGATCAGGGTAGTCCCAACTATGGCTACACCTTC,CASSADQGSPNYGYTF
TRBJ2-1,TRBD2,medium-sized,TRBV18,TGTGCCAGCTCACCACGGGGACTAGCGGGAAGTGAGCAGTTCTTC,CASSPRGLAGSEQFF
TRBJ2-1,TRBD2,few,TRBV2,TGTGCCAGCAACGGTCCCGGGAGGGCCTCCTACAATGAGCAGTTCTTC,CASNGPGRASYNEQFF
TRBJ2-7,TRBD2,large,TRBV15,TGTGCCACCAGCACCCCTACTAGCGTCAAGTCCTACGAGCAGTACTTC,CATSTPTSVKSYEQYF
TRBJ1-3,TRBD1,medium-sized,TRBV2,TGTGCCAGCAGTGTAGGGGGCAGGCTCTCTGGAAACACCATATATTTT,CASSVGGRLSGNTIYF
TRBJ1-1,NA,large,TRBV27,TGTGCCAGCAGTTCCCTAAAGTCTGCTGAAGCTTTCTTT,CASSSLKSAEAFF
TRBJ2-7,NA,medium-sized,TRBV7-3,TGTGCCAGCAGCTTAACTACTAGCAGCGAGCAGTACTTC,CASSLTTSSEQYF
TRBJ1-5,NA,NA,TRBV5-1,TGCGCCAGCAGCTTGGAGTCGGGGGCCTATCAGCCCCAGCATTTT,CASSLESGAYQPQHF
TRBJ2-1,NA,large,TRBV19,TGTGCCAGTAGTAGGCAATGGGCAGCCTACAATGAGCAGTTCTTC,CASSRQWAAYNEQFF
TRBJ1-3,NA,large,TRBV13,TGTGCCAGCAGCTCGTCCCCTCAGGGGAACACCATATATTTT,CASSSSPQGNTIYF
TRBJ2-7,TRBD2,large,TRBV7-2,TGTGCCAGCAGCGCGGGAGTAAACGAGCAGTACTTC,CASSAGVNEQYF
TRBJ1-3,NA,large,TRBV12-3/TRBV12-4,TGTGCCACCTCGCGGGCGGGAAACACCATATATTTT,CATSRAGNTIYF
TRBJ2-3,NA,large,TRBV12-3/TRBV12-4,TGTGCCAGCAGTCGGGGAGGAGATACGCAGTATTTT,CASSRGGDTQYF
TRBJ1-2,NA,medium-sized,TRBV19,TGTGCCAGTAGTATAAGGGGGGGCGCTGCCTATGGCTACACCTTC,CASSIRGGAAYGYTF
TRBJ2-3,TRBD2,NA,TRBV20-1,TGCAGTGACGGGGCGGGACTAGCGGGAGAAGAGACGCAGTATTTT,CSDGAGLAGEETQYF
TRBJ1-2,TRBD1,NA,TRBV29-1,TGCAGCGGACAGGGGAACTATGGCTACACCTTC,CSGQGNYGYTF
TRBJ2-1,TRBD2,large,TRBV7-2,TGTGCCAGCAGCTTAGAGGGGACTAGCGGGAGATTTGAGCAGTTCTTC,CASSLEGTSGRFEQFF
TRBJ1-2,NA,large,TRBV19,TGTGCCAGTAGGCCGACACCGAACTATGGCTACACCTTC,CASRPTPNYGYTF
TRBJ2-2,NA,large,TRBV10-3,TGTGCCATCAGTTCCACCCAACTTGGGACAAGGAAGAAGAGAAACACCGGGGAGCTGTTTTTT,CAISSTQLGTRKKRNTGELFF
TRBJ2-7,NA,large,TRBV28,TGTGCCAGCAGTGCCCAGGGGTACGAGCAGTACTTC,CASSAQGYEQYF
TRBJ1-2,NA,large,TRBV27,TGTGCCAGCAGTTGGGGTTTTAACTATGGCTACACCTTC,CASSWGFNYGYTF
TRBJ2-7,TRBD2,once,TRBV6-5,TGTGCCAGCAGTTACGTTAGCGGGAGGGCCGTCAACGAGCAGTACTTC,CASSYVSGRAVNEQYF